This T cell receptor beta chain was sequenced during a study of sequential checkpoint blockade in melanoma (dated by TCRdb to the late 2010s). In the study overall: Using 1:1 randomization, the trial assigned patients either to first-line nivolumab followed by ipilimumab (arm A) or to ipilimumab followed by nivolumab (arm B). Maintenance nivolumab came after both trial sequences. General conclusions and limits of the study: Validation of the response-prediction model combining TCR metrics and mutation burden is needed in larger, independent patient cohorts.

Worth noting for this clone: It lacks a known antigen. No per-base quality is available; no much larger clone lies one base away.

The immunoSEQ Assay was used to immunosequence TCRbeta CDR3 regions from genomic DNA. Prior to high-throughput sequencing, genomic DNA was amplified by bias-controlled multiplex PCR. The authors' analysis ran thus. To quantify the absolute abundance of each unique TCRbeta CDR3 region, the sequences were collapsed and filtered. Clonality, defined as 1 minus Pielou's evenness, was calculated using only productive rearrangements. Clones with significantly greater frequencies in on-treatment versus baseline samples were identified using a previously published method. The table comes from immuneACCESS by way of TCRdb, which keeps in-frame sequences with V and J called. Part of the clones is missing from these tables; in studies checked, under half for an unresolved V gene and the rest for unknown reasons. V and J calls and clone size follow that table, whereas D and trimming were derived from the DNA. The sample data list approximately 5,700 clones, and 87% of these were observed just once. Clones ranked in the top ten supply more than 7% of the sample.

The sample's treatment or condition label is to be understood as: randomized to nivolumab then ipilimumab (arm A) or the reverse (arm B). Prior DNA-damaging chemotherapy had not been received by any trial patient. On a FACS Aria II flow cytometer, live CD3+CD8+ cells that were negative for CD19 and CD56 were sorted from thawed PBMCs. Samples came from patients with melanoma in CheckMate 064, a randomized, open-label phase II trial of sequential checkpoint blockade. Peripheral blood mononuclear cells were collected by leukapheresis, purified with Ficoll-Paque, and frozen in human serum with around 10% DMSO. Immediately after sorting, the purity of the sorted blood CD3+CD8+ cells was confirmed to be >95%, and DNA was then extracted. Its CDR3 holds 13 amino acids, cysteine through phenylalanine. Kept here is only the CDR3 DNA, which spans 39 bases and is read in frame from base 1. V drops 7 bases and J drops 7 bases, leaving 17 bases in between. Via the germline V gene, CDR1 is WSHSY and CDR2 SAAADI.

Here the chain combines TRBV10-2 and TRBJ2-7; perhaps TRBD2 is the D gene, with 6 bases matching. This sequence was found in a human donor with melanoma. The sample here was CD8+ T cells sorted from blood (inferred from file names), taken from a patient given nivolumab and ipilimumab in sequence. In nucleotide form, the sequence is TGCGCCAGCAACGTCGACGAGGGGAGGGAGCAGTACTTC. Translated, it reads CASNVDEGREQYF.